A selection of T cell receptor beta chains follows, all from one sample in a study of siplizumab effects on memory and regulatory T cells. The data were produced by immunoSEQ multiplex PCR, yet TCRdb's version contains in-frame clones alone and is incomplete. Counted here are 99,000 or so clones, 85% to 95% occurring once; the ten biggest clones make up 0.32%. Sequenced sample: CD4+ T cells sorted from blood. These receptors all stem from a human donor in good health. The CDR3 runs from the conserved cysteine through the conserved F or W. Each record gives: CDR3 length, J gene, clone size, V gene, D gene, CDR3 protein, CDR3 DNA. D genes are given only for firm matches. Size is omitted from some rows. Given values are once, few, many or a class for expanded clones.

12	TRBJ2-5	-	TRBV5-4	-	CASSFPRETQYF	TGTGCCAGCAGCTTTCCCCGAGAGACCCAGTACTTC
15	TRBJ1-2	-	TRBV15	-	CATSRGLTPSDGYTF	TGTGCCACCAGCAGAGGACTTACCCCATCGGATGGCTACACCTTC
13	TRBJ1-1	-	TRBV11-1	-	CASSGRLNTEAFF	TGTGCCAGCAGCGGCCGGTTGAACACTGAAGCTTTCTTT
15	TRBJ1-1	-	TRBV19	TRBD1	CASSNYRGLYTEAFF	TGTGCCAGTAGTAATTACAGGGGGCTGTACACTGAAGCTTTCTTT
13	TRBJ1-6	-	TRBV4-1	TRBD1	CASRPGQVSPLHF	TGCGCCAGCAGACCCGGACAGGTTTCACCCCTCCACTTT
11	TRBJ1-2	-	TRBV2	-	CASSPPKGYTF	TGTGCCAGCAGCCCTCCGAAAGGCTACACCTTC
14	TRBJ1-1	-	TRBV10-2	-	CASSEWQGRMEAFF	TGCGCCAGCAGTGAGTGGCAGGGGAGGATGGAAGCTTTCTTT
15	TRBJ2-2	once	TRBV5-1	-	CASSLGTGGTGELFF	TGCGCCAGCAGCTTGGGCACCGGAGGGACCGGGGAGCTGTTTTTT
16	TRBJ2-1	-	TRBV9	TRBD2	CASSVDLAGVRNEQFF	TGTGCCAGCAGCGTCGACCTAGCGGGAGTGAGGAATGAGCAGTTCTTC
21	TRBJ1-6	-	TRBV28	-	CASSPREGRPAPLAYNSPLHF	TGTGCCAGCAGTCCACGGGAGGGCCGCCCGGCGCCCCTAGCCTATAATTCACCCCTCCACTTT
17	TRBJ2-2	-	TRBV27	-	CASSYDRGGRRTGELFF	TGTGCCAGCAGTTATGATAGGGGCGGGCGTCGCACCGGGGAGCTGTTTTTT
15	TRBJ2-7	-	TRBV7-2	-	CASSPTRGGAGEQYF	TGTGCCAGCAGCCCCACGAGGGGGGGAGCAGGGGAGCAGTACTTC
14	TRBJ2-7	-	TRBV5-1	-	CASSLGVGGYEQYF	TGCGCCAGCAGCTTGGGTGTCGGGGGCTACGAGCAGTACTTC
14	TRBJ2-5	-	TRBV19	-	CASSRAGASGTQYF	TGTGCCAGTAGTAGGGCGGGCGCATCGGGGACCCAGTACTTC
15	TRBJ1-1	-	TRBV7-8	TRBD1	CASSARTGSQTEAFF	TGTGCCAGCAGCGCCCGGACAGGGAGCCAAACTGAAGCTTTCTTT
16	TRBJ1-1	-	TRBV7-9	-	CASSPFGKTGNTEAFF	TGTGCCAGCAGCCCTTTTGGGAAGACAGGGAACACTGAAGCTTTCTTT
13	TRBJ1-2	-	TRBV5-4	TRBD1	CASTGQGHYGYTF	TGTGCCAGCACCGGACAGGGCCACTATGGCTACACCTTC
14	TRBJ1-2	-	TRBV5-4	TRBD1	CASSRQGRNYGYTF	TGTGCCAGCAGCCGACAGGGGAGGAACTATGGCTACACCTTC
15	TRBJ1-1	-	TRBV4-3	-	CASSQDLKGDTEAFF	TGCGCCAGCAGCCAAGATTTAAAGGGAGACACTGAAGCTTTCTTT
16	TRBJ2-1	-	TRBV6-5	TRBD2	CASSYLLAGGPSEQFF	TGTGCCAGCAGTTACCTCTTAGCGGGAGGGCCCAGTGAGCAGTTCTTC
14	TRBJ2-7	-	TRBV30	-	CAWTPLRDPYEQYF	TGTGCCTGGACCCCCCTACGCGATCCCTACGAGCAGTACTTC
17	TRBJ1-2	-	TRBV2	TRBD1	CARAAGTGPLGGSGYTF	TGTGCCCGCGCCGCCGGGACAGGGCCCCTTGGGGGGTCTGGCTACACCTTC
15	TRBJ1-3	-	TRBV5-4	-	CASSPDSHSGNTIYF	TGTGCCAGCAGCCCTGACAGTCACTCTGGAAACACCATATATTTT
18	TRBJ2-4	-	TRBV6-1	-	CASSEALSQGLAKNIQYF	TGTGCCAGCAGTGAAGCGCTATCCCAGGGCTTAGCCAAAAACATTCAGTACTTC
14	TRBJ2-3	-	TRBV6-4	TRBD2	CASSERGGTDTQYF	TGTGCCAGCAGTGAGCGGGGGGGCACAGATACGCAGTATTTT
12	TRBJ1-1	-	TRBV6-1	-	CASSAGGTEAFF	TGTGCCAGCAGTGCCGGGGGCACTGAAGCTTTCTTT
13	TRBJ1-3	-	TRBV29-1	-	CSARPVDGNTIYF	TGCAGCGCTCGTCCCGTGGACGGAAACACCATATATTTT
15	TRBJ1-5	few	TRBV6-1	-	CASTPPVDSNQPQHF	TGTGCCAGCACCCCCCCTGTTGATAGCAATCAGCCCCAGCATTTT
16	TRBJ1-5	-	TRBV6-6	-	CASSLDWGVNNQPQHF	TGTGCCAGCAGTCTCGATTGGGGGGTAAACAATCAGCCCCAGCATTTT
14	TRBJ1-3	-	TRBV19	-	CASSIGGPGNTIYF	TGTGCCAGTAGTATCGGGGGGCCTGGAAACACCATATATTTT
16	TRBJ2-3	-	TRBV7-9	-	CASSFLEGGSTDTQYF	TGTGCCAGCAGCTTCTTGGAGGGGGGGAGCACAGATACGCAGTATTTT
14	TRBJ2-5	-	TRBV7-2	TRBD1	CASSLRQGQETQYF	TGTGCCAGCAGCTTGAGACAGGGCCAAGAGACCCAGTACTTC
17	TRBJ2-5	few	TRBV4-2	TRBD2	CASSHEPAGNNQETQYF	TGTGCCAGCAGCCATGAACCAGCGGGGAATAACCAAGAGACCCAGTACTTC
11	TRBJ2-5	-	TRBV20-1	-	CSAIVQETQYF	TGCAGTGCTATAGTCCAAGAGACCCAGTACTTC
16	TRBJ2-1	-	TRBV7-3	-	CASSPLAFRSYNEQFF	TGTGCCAGCAGCCCCTTAGCGTTTCGCTCCTACAATGAGCAGTTCTTC
14	TRBJ1-3	-	TRBV30	-	CAWSLTNSGNTIYF	TGTGCCTGGAGTTTAACTAACTCTGGAAACACCATATATTTT
14	TRBJ2-3	-	TRBV5-1	TRBD2	CASSLTGGKDTQYF	TGCGCCAGCAGCTTAACGGGGGGAAAGGATACGCAGTATTTT
13	TRBJ2-2	once	TRBV6-5	-	CASRGAGTGELFF	TGTGCCAGCAGGGGTGCAGGGACCGGGGAGCTGTTTTTT
14	TRBJ2-7	-	TRBV29-1	TRBD1	CSVGTGTGSYEQYF	TGCAGCGTTGGGACCGGGACAGGGTCCTACGAGCAGTACTTC
11	TRBJ1-1	-	TRBV20-1	-	CSATGNTEAFF	TGCAGTGCTACCGGAAACACTGAAGCTTTCTTT
15	TRBJ1-2	-	TRBV7-2	TRBD1	CASSLYGQGANGYTF	TGTGCCAGCAGCTTATATGGACAGGGCGCGAATGGCTACACCTTC
13	TRBJ1-2	-	TRBV2	-	CASTATGMDGYTF	TGTGCCAGCACCGCTACAGGGATGGATGGCTACACCTTC
15	TRBJ2-7	few	TRBV13	TRBD2	CASSLMTSGGSKQYF	TGTGCCAGCAGCCTGATGACTAGCGGAGGATCAAAGCAGTACTTC
15	TRBJ2-7	-	TRBV5-1	-	CASSYTQGAAYEQYF	TGCGCCAGCAGCTACACACAAGGGGCGGCCTACGAGCAGTACTTC
15	TRBJ1-5	-	TRBV6-5	-	CASSITRTVYQPQHF	TGTGCCAGCAGTATAACCAGGACGGTTTATCAGCCCCAGCATTTT
11	TRBJ2-7	-	TRBV5-1	-	CASRLDYEQYF	TGCGCCAGCAGACTAGACTACGAGCAGTACTTC
13	TRBJ1-2	-	TRBV27	TRBD1	CASSLTGGYGYTF	TGTGCCAGCAGTTTAACAGGGGGGTATGGCTACACCTTC
14	TRBJ2-1	-	TRBV9	TRBD1	CASSSRQGGNEQFF	TGTGCCAGCAGCTCGCGACAGGGTGGTAATGAGCAGTTCTTC
13	TRBJ1-2	-	TRBV7-9	TRBD1	CASSSQGARGYTF	TGTGCCAGCAGCTCCCAGGGGGCAAGGGGCTACACCTTC
15	TRBJ2-7	once	TRBV27	-	CASSQGRRIFYEQYF	TGTGCCAGCAGCCAGGGACGGCGGATTTTCTACGAGCAGTACTTC
12	TRBJ2-3	-	TRBV15	-	CATSRAKDTQYF	TGTGCCACCAGCAGAGCTAAAGATACGCAGTATTTT
12	TRBJ1-2	-	TRBV7-9	-	CASSFNRDGYTF	TGTGCCAGCAGCTTTAACAGGGATGGCTACACCTTC
14	TRBJ1-6	few	TRBV6-6	-	CASSSVTGVSPLHF	TGTGCCAGCAGTTCCGTTACGGGGGTGTCACCCCTCCACTTT
16	TRBJ2-7	-	TRBV5-5	-	CASSRSGPSASYEQYF	TGTGCCAGCAGCCGATCTGGACCTTCGGCTTCCTACGAGCAGTACTTC
15	TRBJ1-2	-	TRBV7-9	TRBD1	CASSPRDRGLSGYTF	TGTGCCAGCAGCCCACGGGACAGGGGGCTCTCTGGCTACACCTTC
13	TRBJ2-5	-	TRBV7-2	-	CASSLGGRETQYF	TGTGCCAGCAGCTTGGGGGGACGGGAGACCCAGTACTTC
14	TRBJ2-2	-	TRBV7-8	TRBD1	CASSWDRGTGELFF	TGTGCCAGCAGCTGGGACAGGGGCACCGGGGAGCTGTTTTTT
14	TRBJ1-2	-	TRBV6-5	-	CASSYSEGNYGYTF	TGTGCCAGCAGTTACTCGGAGGGGAACTATGGCTACACCTTC
15	TRBJ2-3	-	TRBV18	-	CASSPQASPSDTQYF	TGTGCCAGCTCACCACAAGCGTCCCCGTCCGATACGCAGTATTTT